A single T cell receptor (beta chain) is shown here with its context. Its antigen has not been determined. No quality values exist for individual bases; no much larger clone is one base distant. The roughly 100 tumor samples underwent high-throughput TCR profiling with ImmunoSEQ. For the original study's pipeline: Repertoire diversity metrics included richness (unique productive sequences), clonality, evenness and relatedness; Bhattacharyya coefficient assessed similarity between samples. A sensitivity analysis excluded TCRs with fewer than two reads and gave consistent conclusions. The table comes from immuneACCESS by way of TCRdb, which keeps in-frame sequences with V and J called. Part of the clones is missing from these tables; in studies checked, under half for an unresolved V gene and the rest for unknown reasons. That table supplies the V and J calls and clone size; D and trimming were determined from the DNA. The sample includes 5,500 to 6,500 clones, with roughly 80% observed a single time. The ten largest clones capture roughly 6.7% of the sample.

According to the germline V gene, CDR1 reads MNHNS and CDR2 reads SASEGT. The CDR3 holds 17 amino acids from the cysteine to the phenylalanine. Only CDR3 DNA remains: 51 bases, in frame from the first base. The junction shows trimming of 2 bases on V and 1 base on J, and the gene matches do not reach 8 bases of it. The sample originates from a study of high-grade serous ovarian cancer treatment subgroups (dated by TCRdb to the early 2020s). Describing the broader study: Sequencing yielded a mean of 14,192 reads and some 7,500 unique TCR beta rearrangements per sample. In total there were more than 75 samples, since every patient provided one primary tumor sample and two metastatic tumor samples. Under a laparoscopic triage algorithm, patients with high-grade serous ovarian cancer were grouped by complete gross resection or by neoadjuvant chemotherapy response, and the study profiled the TCR beta repertoires of these patients. A cohort of some 30 patients was included: about 10 with no residual disease after primary surgery (R0), about 10 who were excellent NACT responders, and about 10 who were poor NACT responders. Beyond this particular receptor, the publication reports: The TCR repertoire analyses centered on CDR3, and CDR1 and CDR2 were not analyzed. Neoantigen level correlated positively with TCR clonal relatedness, and copy number variation and mutation load from whole-genome sequencing showed a positive trend with TCR clonal relatedness. Because bulk tumor TCR sequencing provided no spatial information, insight into HGSC tumor complexity and diversity was limited. Repertoire similarity ranging from about 0.11 to 0.85 was observed between tumors from the same patient, whereas almost no similarity was observed between different patients.

The tumor samples were collected prior to definitive surgery or chemotherapy. The MD Anderson Biospecimen Extraction Resource handled genomic DNA extraction, while the MD Anderson Cancer Genomics Laboratory carried out the TCR sequencing. Material for sequencing was tumor tissue. This chain is built from TRBV6-1 and TRBJ2-7; 10 junctional bases match TRBD1. The clonotype originates from a human donor with high-grade serous ovarian cancer. The sequenced DNA is TGTGCCAGCAGTGAAAAGGGGTGGGGACAGGGGTCCTACGAGCAGTACTTC. Translated, this gives CASSEKGWGQGSYEQYF.